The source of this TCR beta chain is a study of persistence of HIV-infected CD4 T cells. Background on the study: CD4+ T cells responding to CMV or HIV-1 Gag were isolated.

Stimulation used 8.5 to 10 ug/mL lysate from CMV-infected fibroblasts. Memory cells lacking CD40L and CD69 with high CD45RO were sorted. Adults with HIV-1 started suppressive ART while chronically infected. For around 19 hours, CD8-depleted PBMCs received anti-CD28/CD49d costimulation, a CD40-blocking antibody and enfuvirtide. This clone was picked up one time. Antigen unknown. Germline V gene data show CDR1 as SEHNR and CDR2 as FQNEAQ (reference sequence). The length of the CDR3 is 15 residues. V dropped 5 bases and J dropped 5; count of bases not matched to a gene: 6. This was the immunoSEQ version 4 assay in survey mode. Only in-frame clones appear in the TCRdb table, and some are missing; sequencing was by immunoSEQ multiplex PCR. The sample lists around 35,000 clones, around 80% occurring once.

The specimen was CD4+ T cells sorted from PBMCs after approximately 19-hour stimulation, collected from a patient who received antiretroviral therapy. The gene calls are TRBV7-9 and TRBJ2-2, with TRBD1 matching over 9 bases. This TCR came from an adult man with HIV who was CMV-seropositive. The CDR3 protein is CASSTGGARTGELFF. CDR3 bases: TGTGCCAGCAGCACAGGGGGCGCGCGAACCGGGGAGCTGTTTTTT.